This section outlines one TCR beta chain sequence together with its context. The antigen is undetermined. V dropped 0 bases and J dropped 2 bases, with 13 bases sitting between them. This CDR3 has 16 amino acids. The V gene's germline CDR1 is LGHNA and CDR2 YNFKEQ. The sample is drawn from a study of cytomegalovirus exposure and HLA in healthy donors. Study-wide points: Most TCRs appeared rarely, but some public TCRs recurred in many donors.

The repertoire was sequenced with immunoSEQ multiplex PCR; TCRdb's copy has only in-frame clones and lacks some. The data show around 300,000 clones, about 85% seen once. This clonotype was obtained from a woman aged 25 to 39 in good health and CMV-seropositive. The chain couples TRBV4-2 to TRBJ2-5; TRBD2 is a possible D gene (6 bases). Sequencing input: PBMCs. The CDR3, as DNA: TGTGCCAGCAGCCAAGACGGGGGTACAGCACAAGAGACCCAGTACTTC. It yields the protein CASSQDGGTAQETQYF.